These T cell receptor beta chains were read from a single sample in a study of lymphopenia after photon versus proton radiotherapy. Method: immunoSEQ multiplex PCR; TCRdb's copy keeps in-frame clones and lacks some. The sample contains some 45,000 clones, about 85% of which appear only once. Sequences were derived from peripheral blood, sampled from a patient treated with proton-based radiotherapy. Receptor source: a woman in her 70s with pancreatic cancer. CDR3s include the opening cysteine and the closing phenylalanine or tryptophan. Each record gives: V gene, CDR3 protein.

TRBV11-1	CASSLSSGSVSEQYF
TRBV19	CASSPSGLAGAADTQYF
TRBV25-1	CASSVQGHGEQYF
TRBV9	CASSTTGTGGSYTF
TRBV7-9	CASSFRLEGTDTQYF
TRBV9	CASSAITTSGSSNEQFF
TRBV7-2	CASSLNAGENYGYTF
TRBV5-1	CASSFAPASTDTQYF
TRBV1	CTSSQFLLANKYNEQFF
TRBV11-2	CASSLVGDSYYGYTF
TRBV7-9	CASSAGISYEQYF
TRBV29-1	CSGKLESSYNEQFF
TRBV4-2	CASSQEMYRTEAFF
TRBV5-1	CASSLEWTGGSYNEQFF
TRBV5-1	CASSTSGTATSAQYF
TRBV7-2	CASSNGRGADTQYF
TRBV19	CASSMYLVSEQYF
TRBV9	CASSTSGLAGDREQFF
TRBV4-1	CASSQLSGGSTDTQYF
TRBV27	CASSLTSAETQYF
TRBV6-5	CASSYGGNEAFF
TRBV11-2	CASSTGTSGYNEQFF